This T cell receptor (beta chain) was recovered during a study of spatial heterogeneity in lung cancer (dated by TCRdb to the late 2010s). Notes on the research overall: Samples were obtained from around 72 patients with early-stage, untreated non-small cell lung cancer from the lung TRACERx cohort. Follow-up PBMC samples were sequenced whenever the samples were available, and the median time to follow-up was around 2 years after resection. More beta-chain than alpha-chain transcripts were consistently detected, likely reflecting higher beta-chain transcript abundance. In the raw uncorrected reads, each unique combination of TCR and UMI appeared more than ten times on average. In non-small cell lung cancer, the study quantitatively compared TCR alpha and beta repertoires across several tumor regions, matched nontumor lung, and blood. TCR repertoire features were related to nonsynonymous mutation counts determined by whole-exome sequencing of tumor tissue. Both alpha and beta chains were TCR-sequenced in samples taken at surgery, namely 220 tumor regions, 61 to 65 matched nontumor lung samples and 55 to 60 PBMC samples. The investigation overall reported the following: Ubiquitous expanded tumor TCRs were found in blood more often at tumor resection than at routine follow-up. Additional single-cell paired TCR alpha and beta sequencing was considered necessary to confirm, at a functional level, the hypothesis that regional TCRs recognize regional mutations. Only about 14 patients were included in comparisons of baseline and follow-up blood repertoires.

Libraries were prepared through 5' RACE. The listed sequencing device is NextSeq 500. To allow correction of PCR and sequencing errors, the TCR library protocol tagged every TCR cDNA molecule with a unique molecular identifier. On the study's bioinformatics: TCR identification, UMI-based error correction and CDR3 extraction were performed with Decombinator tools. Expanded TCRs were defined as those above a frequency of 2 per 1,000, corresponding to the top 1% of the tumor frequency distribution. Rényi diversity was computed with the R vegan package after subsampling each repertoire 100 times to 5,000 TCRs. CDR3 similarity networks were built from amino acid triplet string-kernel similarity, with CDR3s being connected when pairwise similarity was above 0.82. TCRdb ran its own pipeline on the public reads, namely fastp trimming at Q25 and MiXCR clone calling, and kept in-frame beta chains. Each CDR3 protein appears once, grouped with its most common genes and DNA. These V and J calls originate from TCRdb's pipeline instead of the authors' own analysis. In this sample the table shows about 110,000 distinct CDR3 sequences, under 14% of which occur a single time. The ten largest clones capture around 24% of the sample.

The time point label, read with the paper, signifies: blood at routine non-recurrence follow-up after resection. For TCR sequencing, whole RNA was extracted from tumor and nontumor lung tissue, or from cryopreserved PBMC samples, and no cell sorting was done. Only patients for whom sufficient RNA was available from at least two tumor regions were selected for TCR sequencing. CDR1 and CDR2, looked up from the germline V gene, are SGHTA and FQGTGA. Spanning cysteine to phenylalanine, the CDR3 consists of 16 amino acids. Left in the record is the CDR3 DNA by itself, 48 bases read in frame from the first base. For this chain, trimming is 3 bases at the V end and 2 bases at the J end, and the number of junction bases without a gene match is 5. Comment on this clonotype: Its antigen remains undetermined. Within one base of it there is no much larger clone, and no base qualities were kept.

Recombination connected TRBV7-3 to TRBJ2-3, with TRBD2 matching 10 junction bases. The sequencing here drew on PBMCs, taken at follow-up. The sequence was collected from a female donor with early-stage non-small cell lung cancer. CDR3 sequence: CASSLGTSAYTDTQYF. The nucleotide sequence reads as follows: TGTGCCAGCAGCTTGGGGACTAGCGCTTACACAGATACGCAGTATTTT.